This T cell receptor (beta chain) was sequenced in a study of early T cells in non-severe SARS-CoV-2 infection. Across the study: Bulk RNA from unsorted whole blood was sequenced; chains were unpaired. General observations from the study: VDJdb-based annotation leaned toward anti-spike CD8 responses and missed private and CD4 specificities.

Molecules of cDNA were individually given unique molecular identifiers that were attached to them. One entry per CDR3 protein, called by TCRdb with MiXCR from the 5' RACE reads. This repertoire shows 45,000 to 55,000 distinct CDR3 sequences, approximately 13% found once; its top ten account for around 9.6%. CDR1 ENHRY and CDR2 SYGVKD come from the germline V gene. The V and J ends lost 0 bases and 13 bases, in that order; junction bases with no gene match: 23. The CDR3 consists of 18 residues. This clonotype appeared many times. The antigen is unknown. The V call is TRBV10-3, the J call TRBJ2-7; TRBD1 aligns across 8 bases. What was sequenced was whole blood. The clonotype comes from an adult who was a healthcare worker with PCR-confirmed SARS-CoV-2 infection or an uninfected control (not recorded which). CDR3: CAISESGQGALLNEHPYF. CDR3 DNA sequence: TGTGCCATCAGTGAGTCGGGGCAGGGGGCGCTTTTAAACGAGCACCCCTACTTC.